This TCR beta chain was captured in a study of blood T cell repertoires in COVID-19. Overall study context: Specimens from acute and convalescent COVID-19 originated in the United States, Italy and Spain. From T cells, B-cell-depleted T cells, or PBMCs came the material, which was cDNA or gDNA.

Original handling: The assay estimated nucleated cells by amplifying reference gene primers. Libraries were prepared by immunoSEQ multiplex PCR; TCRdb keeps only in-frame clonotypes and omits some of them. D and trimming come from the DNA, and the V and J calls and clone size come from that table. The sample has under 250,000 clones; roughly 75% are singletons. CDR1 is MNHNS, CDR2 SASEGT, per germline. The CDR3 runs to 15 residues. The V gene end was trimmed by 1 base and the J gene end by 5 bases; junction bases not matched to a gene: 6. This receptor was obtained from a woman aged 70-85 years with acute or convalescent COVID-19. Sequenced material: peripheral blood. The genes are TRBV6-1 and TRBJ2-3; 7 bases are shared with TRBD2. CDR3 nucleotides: TGTGCCAGCAGTGAAGTTGTCCGCGGGAGAGATACGCAGTATTTT. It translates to CASSEVVRGRDTQYF.